This T cell receptor (beta chain) originates from a study of cytomegalovirus exposure and HLA in healthy donors. General study points: Reports indicated that the classifier achieved high specificity and sensitivity in diagnosing cytomegalovirus status. CMV serostatus alone was available as immune exposure information. In an earlier analysis, productive rearrangement rates for most beta V segments clustered near 87% or 30%.

Losses at the gene ends were 5 bases for V and 6 bases for J; bases not matched to a gene: 7. There are 15 residues in the CDR3. The V gene's germline CDR1 is MNHEY and CDR2 SVGAGI. Comment on this clone: Its antigen is currently unknown.

With 60 Vbeta and 13 Jbeta primers, the PCR was carried out. Study processing details: As a later analysis found, there were 80 million to 90 million unique TCR beta chains, of which some 9.9 million were shared. This table comes from immunoSEQ multiplex PCR, and its TCRdb copy is limited to in-frame clones, with some not included. V, J and clone size were drawn from that table, and D and trimming were deduced from the DNA. Of some 65,000 clones in the sample, approximately 60% were seen once. The chain recombines TRBV6-5 with TRBJ1-4, with 9 bases lining up with TRBD1. Sequenced sample: PBMCs. The TCR was taken from a man aged 25-45 years in good health and CMV-seronegative. Here the CDR3 reads CASSQRRQGDEKLFF. CDR3 DNA: TGTGCCAGCAGTCAACGGCGACAGGGGGATGAAAAACTGTTTTTT.